Each of the 9 T cell receptor beta chains below was sequenced from the same sample in a study of control samples from healthy donors and cancer patients. TCRdb's copy holds only in-frame clones and misses some; the assay was immunoSEQ multiplex PCR. This table holds about 150,000 clones, 90% to 95% found once. Sequencing was carried out using blood. Receptors were obtained from a woman aged 25 to 39 in good health.

This clone came up a few times. The V gene is TRBV6-4, the J gene TRBJ2-3; 9 bases agree with TRBD2. The germline gives CDR1 MRHNA, CDR2 SNTAGT. The V and J ends lost 8 bases and 4 bases, in that order; junction bases with no gene match: 7. The CDR3 totals 14 residues. The chain's CDR3 is CASSYSGSSDTQYF. The CDR3 DNA reads as TGTGCCAGCTCGTATAGCGGGAGCTCAGATACGCAGTATTTT.

The chain joins TRBV21-1 to TRBJ2-1. TRBV21-1 is termed a pseudogene. CDR3 size: 14 residues. CDR3: CASSPPGARGKPFF. The CDR3 DNA is TGTGCCAGCAGCCCCCCCGGGGCAAGGGGCAAGCCGTTCTTC.

V usage is TRBV15 and J usage is TRBJ1-1; 7 bases are a match to TRBD1. Germline V lookup: CDR1 LNHNV, CDR2 YYDKDF (reference sequence). J was trimmed by 1 base and V by 3 bases; bases with no gene match: 2. The CDR3 consists of 14 residues. The chain's CDR3 is CATSRDRKNTEAFF. DNA of the CDR3: TGTGCCACCAGCAGGGACAGGAAGAACACTGAAGCTTTCTTT.

The V and J genes are TRBV19 and TRBJ2-5; 8 bases agree with TRBD1. The CDR3 loop spans 16 amino acids. Trimming at V came to 1 base and at J to 2 bases, leaving 6 bases not matched to a gene. Per the germline V gene, CDR1 is LNHDA and CDR2 is SQIVND (reference sequence). The CDR3 protein is CASSIGGTGPQETQYF. The CDR3 DNA sequence: TGTGCCAGTAGTATAGGCGGGACAGGACCGCAAGAGACCCAGTACTTC.

This chain joins TRBV19 and TRBJ2-6; D may be TRBD1 (7 bases). The CDR3 is made up of 20 amino acids. V lost 1 base, J lost 0 bases, and 19 bases lay in between. Germline V CDR1 and CDR2: LNHDA, SQIVND (reference sequence). CDR3 nucleotides: TGTGCCAGTAGTATAGTTTTGGCGGGGACAGTCTACTCTGGGGCCAACGTCCTGACTTTC. This translates into CASSIVLAGTVYSGANVLTF.

For the CDR3, the DNA is TGCGCCAGCAGCTACCTCGGTGGATGGAACACTGAAGCTTTCTTT. Protein sequence: CASSYLGGWNTEAFF. The V call is TRBV5-1, the J call TRBJ1-1; the D is unclear. This CDR3 comprises 15 residues. Between the trimmed V and J ends, which lost 3 bases and 1 base, there was a span of 13 bases. Germline V CDR1 and CDR2: SGHRS, YFSETQ.

The rearrangement joins TRBV6-1 to TRBJ2-2; D tentatively reads TRBD1 or TRBD2 (6 bases each). V dropped 2 bases and J dropped 7 bases, with 17 bases sitting between them. The CDR3 covers 16 residues. Germline CDR1 is MNHNS and CDR2 is SASEGT. The CDR3 region is CASSETTGTWSGELFF. The CDR3 DNA is TGTGCCAGCAGTGAAACAACAGGGACTTGGAGCGGGGAGCTGTTTTTT.

For the CDR3, the DNA is TGTGCCAGCAGTCCGCGTGAGCGGGAGGCCCGCTACGAGCAGTACTTC. Residues: CASSPREREARYEQYF. V usage is TRBV6-6 and J usage is TRBJ2-7; 9 positions agree with TRBD2. The CDR3 runs to 16 residues. Germline assignment: CDR1 MNHNY and CDR2 SVGAGI (reference sequence). V lost 5 bases and J lost 3; bases outside the gene matches: 11.

The chain has TRBV24-1 and TRBJ2-3; tentatively, D is TRBD1 (7 bases). Germline V gene data show CDR1 as KGHDR and CDR2 as SFDVKD. The germline V and J ends were trimmed by 4 bases and 1 base, with 11 bases remaining between them. The CDR3 loop spans 15 amino acids. Here the CDR3 DNA reads TGTGCCACCAGTGACCGCAGGGGGGGCACAGATACGCAGTATTTT. This translates into CATSDRRGGTDTQYF.